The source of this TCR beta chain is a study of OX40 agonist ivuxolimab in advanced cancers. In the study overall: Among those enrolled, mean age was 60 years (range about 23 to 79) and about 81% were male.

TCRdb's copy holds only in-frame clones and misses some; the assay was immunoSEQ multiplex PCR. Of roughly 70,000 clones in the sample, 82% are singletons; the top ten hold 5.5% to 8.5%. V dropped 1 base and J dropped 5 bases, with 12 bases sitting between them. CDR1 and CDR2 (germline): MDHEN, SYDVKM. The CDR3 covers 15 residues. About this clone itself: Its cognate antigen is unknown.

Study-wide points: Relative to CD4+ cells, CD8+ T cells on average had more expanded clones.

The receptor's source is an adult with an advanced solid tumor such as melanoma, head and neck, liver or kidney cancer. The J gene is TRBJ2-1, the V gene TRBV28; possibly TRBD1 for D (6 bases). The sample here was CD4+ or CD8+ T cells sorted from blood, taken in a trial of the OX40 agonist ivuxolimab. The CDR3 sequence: CASSLSVRGNNEQFF. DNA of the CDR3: TGTGCCAGCAGTTTATCAGTAAGGGGGAACAATGAGCAGTTCTTC.